This entry lists 14 T cell receptor beta chains sequenced from one sample in a study of CD8 T cells in Susac syndrome. Roughly 0.45 to 1 ug RNA was reverse transcribed with random hexamers. One entry per CDR3 protein results from TCRdb running MiXCR on the immunoSEQ multiplex PCR reads. The table shows some 95,000 distinct CDR3 sequences, with just under 95% occurring only once. Material: CD8+ T cells from PBMCs. The receptors derive from a human donor in good health.

The gene calls are TRBV4-1 and TRBJ2-3, with D unclear. V gave up 0 bases and J gave up 1 base, with 17 bases separating them. The CDR3 is 18 residues long. Per germline, CDR1 MGHRA and CDR2 YSYEKL. The CDR3: CASSQDAPPGRGTDTQYF. The CDR3 region has the DNA TGCGCCAGCAGCCAAGATGCCCCTCCCGGCCGCGGCACAGATACGCAGTATTTT.

This clonotype appeared once. This chain connects TRBV27 to TRBJ1-4, with D unclear. The V and J ends lost 2 bases and 0 bases respectively, with 7 bases between them. This CDR3 has 15 residues. Germline CDR1 is MNHEY and CDR2 is SMNVEV (reference sequence). The CDR3 here is CASSLIGATNEKLFF. CDR3 DNA: TGTGCCAGCAGTTTAATAGGCGCAACTAATGAAAAACTGTTTTTT.

The J gene is TRBJ2-7, the V gene TRBV28, with D possibly TRBD1 on 5 matching bases. Germline loops: CDR1 MDHEN, CDR2 SYDVKM. This CDR3 is 14 amino acids long. The germline V and J ends were trimmed by 3 bases and 5 bases, with 14 bases remaining between them. The CDR3 reads CASSFLGRAHEQYF. The CDR3, as DNA: TGTGCCAGCAGTTTTCTTGGCAGGGCCCACGAGCAGTACTTC. The variable domain in full, completed from reference TRBV28 and TRBJ2-7, reads DVKVTQSSRYLVKRTGEKVFLECVQDMDHENMFWYRQDPGLGLRLIYFSYDVKMKEKGDIPEGYSVSREKKERFSLILESASTNQTSMYLCASSFLGRAHEQYFGPGTRLTVT.

The rearrangement links TRBV2 to TRBJ2-2, with D unclear. Germline-derived CDR1 and CDR2 are SNHLY and FYNNEI. The V gene lost 4 bases and the J gene lost 5 bases, with 14 bases spanning the gap. The CDR3 is 15 amino acids. Written as DNA, the CDR3 is TGTGCCAGCAGTGCCTCTGGGATGGGGACCGGGGAGCTGTTTTTT. This encodes CASSASGMGTGELFF.

The chain couples TRBV20-1 to TRBJ2-3; the match to TRBD2 covers 10 bases. This CDR3 has 14 residues. The V and J ends lost 5 bases and 4 bases, in that order; junction bases with no gene match: 6. Per the germline V gene, CDR1 is DFQATT and CDR2 is SNEGSKA (reference sequence). The CDR3 DNA follows: TGCAGTGCTCATAGCGGGGGGATGGCAGATACGCAGTATTTT. It is translated as CSAHSGGMADTQYF.

The J gene is TRBJ2-1, the V gene TRBV18; D is possibly TRBD1 (6 bases). CDR1 is KGHSH, CDR2 LQKENI, per germline. Trimming removed 3 bases at V and 4 bases at J, with 13 bases between. The CDR3 contains 15 residues. CDR3 bases: TGTGCCAGCTCACCGGGCAGGGGCCCTTACAATGAGCAGTTCTTC. It yields the protein CASSPGRGPYNEQFF.

The chain employs TRBV11-2 and TRBJ2-2; D uncertain. The germline gives CDR1 SGHAT, CDR2 FQNNGV. Between the trimmed V and J ends, which lost 1 base and 4 bases, there was a span of 10 bases. The CDR3 consists of 15 residues. CDR3 DNA: TGTGCCAGCAGCTTAGCAGACCCTGGCACCGGGGAGCTGTTTTTT. Amino acids: CASSLADPGTGELFF.

This clonotype is a singleton in its sample. The chain combines TRBV7-2 with TRBJ2-7, with 7 bases that match TRBD2. After removal of 4 bases from V and 4 bases from J, the junction contained 10 bases not matched to a gene. From germline, CDR1 is SGHTA and CDR2 FQGNSA. The CDR3 contains 15 residues. This chain's CDR3 is CASSWILGEGYEQYF. CDR3 coding DNA: TGTGCCAGCAGCTGGATCCTGGGGGAGGGATACGAGCAGTACTTC.

The V and J genes are TRBV7-9 and TRBJ1-5; D uncertain. This CDR3 spans 13 amino acids. V was pared by 6 bases and J by 7 bases, with 13 bases between. Germline V CDR1 and CDR2: SEHNR, FQNEAQ (reference sequence). The CDR3, as DNA: TGTGCCAGCAGAGGAGCAAGAGGGCAGCCCCAGCATTTT. The encoded protein is CASRGARGQPQHF. Variable domain in full (rest from reference TRBV7-9 and TRBJ1-5): DTGVSQNPRHKITKRGQNVTFRCDPISEHNRLYWYRQTLGQGPEFLTYFQNEAQLEKSRLLSDRFSAERPKGSFSTLEIQRTEQGDSAMYLCASRGARGQPQHFGDGTRLSIL.

In DNA, the CDR3 is TGCAGCGTTGGTCAGGTATTTGCTGAAGCTTTCTTT. Translating it yields CSVGQVFAEAFF. This chain uses TRBV29-1 with TRBJ1-1; D is unclear. Germline assignment: CDR1 SQVTM and CDR2 ANQGSEA. The CDR3 sequence is 12 residues long. V gave up 4 bases and J gave up 6 bases, with 12 bases separating them.

The chain recombines TRBV6-1 with TRBJ1-5; a weak D match, TRBD1 (5 bases). The germline V gene encodes CDR1 MNHNS and CDR2 SASEGT. The CDR3 totals 19 residues. The germline V and J ends were trimmed by 3 bases and 1 base, with 22 bases remaining between them. CDR3 DNA sequence: TGTGCCAGCAGTGAGGCCGGGGGAGGGAGAAGGATAAGCAATCAGCCCCAGCATTTT. It codes for CASSEAGGGRRISNQPQHF.

The rearrangement links TRBV9 to TRBJ2-4; the match to TRBD1 covers 9 bases. From germline, CDR1 is SGDLS and CDR2 YYNGEE. This CDR3 has 14 amino acids. V dropped 3 bases and J dropped 6; count of bases not matched to a gene: 4. The CDR3 region is CASSADRGANIQYF. The CDR3 nucleotides are TGTGCCAGCAGCGCGGACAGGGGCGCAAACATTCAGTACTTC.

This chain joins TRBV29-1 and TRBJ2-2; D gene unclear. CDR1 and CDR2 (germline): SQVTM, ANQGSEA. The CDR3 is made up of 12 amino acids. V was shortened by 4 bases and J by 3 bases, with 6 bases between the two germline ends. In DNA form, the CDR3 reads TGCAGCGTTGTTCAAGACACCGGGGAGCTGTTTTTT. Amino acids: CSVVQDTGELFF.

The chain couples TRBV13 to TRBJ1-4; weak D call: TRBD1 (5 bases). The CDR3 runs 18 residues. V was cut by 0 bases and J by 11 bases, with 25 bases left in between. Looked up from germline, CDR1 is PRHDT and CDR2 is FYEKMQ (reference sequence). The CDR3 sequence: CASSLGLLGTAGGEKLFF. CDR3 sequence (DNA): TGTGCCAGCAGCTTAGGCTTGCTCGGGACCGCTGGAGGGGAGAAACTGTTTTTT.